This TCR beta chain originates from a study of identical twins. This clonotype has just a few counts. Its antigen is not known. Whole-study results and caveats: Conclusions came from cross-sectional statistical analysis, not from following the same donors.

TCRdb recomputed calls from the 5' RACE reads with MiXCR, one row per CDR3 protein. The sample yields roughly 1,500,000 distinct CDR3 sequences, 32% seen once. This CDR3 has 12 amino acids. Trimming left V 5 bases short and J 8 bases short, with 12 bases between. Looked up from germline, CDR1 is MDHEN and CDR2 is SYDVKM. The receptor was derived from a newborn girl in good health. The chain employs TRBV28 and TRBJ1-1; D is possibly TRBD1 (5 bases). The sample taken for sequencing was cord blood. CDR3 amino acids: CASSASRGEAFF. For the CDR3, the DNA is TGTGCCAGCAGTGCTTCCCGGGGCGAAGCTTTCTTT. The full variable domain, with the rest looked up from reference TRBV28 and TRBJ1-1, is DVKVTQSSRYLVKRTGEKVFLECVQDMDHENMFWYRQDPGLGLRLIYFSYDVKMKEKGDIPEGYSVSREKKERFSLILESASTNQTSMYLCASSASRGEAFFGQGTRLTVV.